Listed below are T cell receptor beta chains from one sample, sequenced in a study of OX40 agonist ivuxolimab in advanced cancers. Sequenced by immunoSEQ multiplex PCR; TCRdb stores in-frame clones only, minus some. Of some 74,000 clones detected, about 90% appear once; the ten largest clones hold more than 5.5%. The starting material was CD4+ or CD8+ T cells sorted from blood, obtained in a trial of the OX40 agonist ivuxolimab. These receptors were taken from an adult with an advanced solid tumor such as melanoma, head and neck, liver or kidney cancer. Both conserved end residues are part of each CDR3. D genes are given only for firm matches. Clone size is not always given. Where it is, it says once, few, many or a class for expanded clones.

V	D	J	size	DNA	CDR3
TRBV2	TRBD2	TRBJ2-5	-	TGTGCCAGCAAGGGAACTAGCGGGCACCAAGAGACCCAGTACTTC	CASKGTSGHQETQYF
TRBV9	-	TRBJ2-1	-	TGTGCCAGCAGCGTAGGAGCGGGTCCCCCGAATGAGCAGTTCTTC	CASSVGAGPPNEQFF
TRBV9	TRBD2	TRBJ2-1	-	TGTGCCAGCAGCGCGGGACTAGCTCGGAATGAGCAGTTCTTC	CASSAGLARNEQFF
TRBV6-1	-	TRBJ2-5	-	TGTGCCAGCAGTAAACAAGAGACCCAGTACTTC	CASSKQETQYF
TRBV19	-	TRBJ1-3	-	TGTGCCAGTACCCTCAGAACAACTGGAAACACCATATATTTT	CASTLRTTGNTIYF
TRBV5-1	-	TRBJ2-7	few	TGCGCCAGCAGCTTACAGGGCAACGACGAGCAGTACTTC	CASSLQGNDEQYF
TRBV29-1	TRBD2	TRBJ2-1	-	TGCAGCGTTGTAGCGGGAGTGGATGAGCAGTTCTTC	CSVVAGVDEQFF
TRBV28	-	TRBJ2-7	-	TGTGCCAGCAGTTTATGGAGGCGACTCCCAGCCGAGCAGTACTTC	CASSLWRRLPAEQYF
TRBV19	-	TRBJ2-7	once	TGTGCCAGTAGCCCCGTGGTGGGAGGCTCCTGGGAGCAGTACTTC	CASSPVVGGSWEQYF
TRBV12-5	-	TRBJ2-4	-	TGTGCTAGTGGTTTGGTACAATTTATAGGAGAAGGAAACATTCAGTACTTC	CASGLVQFIGEGNIQYF
TRBV19	-	TRBJ1-1	-	TGTGCCAGTAGTATTCTGGGCCAAGACACTGAAGCTTTCTTT	CASSILGQDTEAFF
TRBV30	TRBD2	TRBJ2-2	once	TGTGCCTGTCGGACTAGCGGGAGGGCCTCGGGCACCGGGGAGCTGTTTTTT	CACRTSGRASGTGELFF
TRBV2	TRBD2	TRBJ2-5	-	TGTGCCAGCAGTGACGGCCAAGCGGGAGCGGAGACCCAGTACTTC	CASSDGQAGAETQYF
TRBV15	-	TRBJ2-4	-	TGTGCCACCAGCAGGGGGGAACTGCTAGCCAAAAACATTCAGTACTTC	CATSRGELLAKNIQYF
TRBV4-2	TRBD2	TRBJ2-1	-	TGTGCCAGCAGCCAAGAGGGGACTAGCGAGGATGAGCAGTTCTTC	CASSQEGTSEDEQFF